The entry below gives a single T cell receptor (beta chain) sequence along with its context. Libraries were prepared by immunoSEQ multiplex PCR; TCRdb keeps only in-frame clonotypes and omits some of them. The table lists 150,000 to 200,000 clones, around nine tenths of them singletons, with 1.4% in the top ten. The record originates from a study of cytomegalovirus exposure and HLA in healthy donors. From germline, CDR1 is SGHAT and CDR2 FQNNGV. The V and J ends lost 5 bases and 8 bases respectively, with 12 bases between them. The CDR3 is 12 amino acids. The clonotype was recovered from a woman under 40 in good health and CMV-seronegative. This chain joins TRBV11-2 and TRBJ1-2, with D hard to call. The material sequenced was PBMCs. The chain's CDR3 is CASSTDKPGYTF. CDR3 DNA sequence: TGTGCCAGCAGCACCGACAAGCCGGGCTACACCTTC.